The 12 T cell receptor beta chains given below trace back to one sample, sequenced in a study of graft-versus-host responses after intestinal transplantation. Clones were read by immunoSEQ multiplex PCR, and TCRdb kept only the in-frame ones, dropping some. The sample carries around 120,000 clones, just under 95% recorded once. What these receptors recognize is not known. The source material was unstimulated CD4+ T cells sorted from spleen or lymph node cells, sampled before intestinal transplant. The receptor set was obtained from a human donor who received an intestinal transplant.

V is TRBV4-1 and J is TRBJ2-3; 7 bases map to TRBD2. This CDR3 comprises 16 residues. V gave up 0 bases and J gave up 6 bases; unmatched junction bases: 9. Germline V gene lookup returns CDR1 MGHRA and CDR2 YSYEKL. DNA of the CDR3: TGCGCCAGCAGCCAAGAGGCGAGCGGGAAGGTGGATACGCAGTATTTT. It encodes CASSQEASGKVDTQYF.

The chain is built from TRBV11-2 and TRBJ2-7; D may correspond to TRBD1 or TRBD2 (5 bases each). Germline CDR1 is SGHAT and CDR2 is FQNNGV. Trimming removed 5 bases at V and 6 bases at J, with 23 bases between. The CDR3 length is 16 residues. CDR3 DNA sequence: TGTGCCAGCAGCGTAACATGGGGCACGAGGGGAATCGAGCAGTACTTC. Encoded protein: CASSVTWGTRGIEQYF.

The rearrangement links TRBV9 to TRBJ2-7, with D tentatively TRBD1 or TRBD2 (5 bases each). This CDR3 has 15 residues. The germline V gene has CDR1 SGDLS and CDR2 YYNGEE. V dropped 3 bases and J dropped 1 base, with 14 bases sitting between them. The DNA for the CDR3 is TGTGCCAGCAGCGCAGGGACCACCCGGTCCTACGAGCAGTACTTC. This gives the protein CASSAGTTRSYEQYF.

The chain has TRBV4-2 and TRBJ1-5, with D uncertain. Germline CDR1 LGHNA, CDR2 YNFKEQ. Trimming left V 4 bases short and J 1 base short, with 8 bases between. The CDR3 spans 14 residues. CDR3 DNA sequence: TGTGCCAGCAGCCCGGAGGGAAGCAATCAGCCCCAGCATTTT. Translating gives CASSPEGSNQPQHF.

The genes are TRBV7-9 and TRBJ2-7, with D possibly matching TRBD2 (6 bases). The V gene lost 5 bases and the J gene lost 0 bases, with 14 bases spanning the gap. There are 15 residues in the CDR3. CDR1 and CDR2 (germline): SEHNR, FQNEAQ (reference sequence). CDR3 in amino acids: CASSPLDSGSYEQYF. CDR3 DNA sequence: TGTGCCAGCAGCCCTCTCGATAGCGGCTCCTACGAGCAGTACTTC.

In this sample, this clone turned up once. The rearrangement links TRBV6-5 to TRBJ2-7; maybe TRBD2 (5 bases). The CDR3 runs 15 residues. Germline V CDR1 and CDR2: MNHEY, SVGAGI. V shed 1 base and J shed 2 bases, with 12 bases lying between them. The CDR3, as DNA: TGTGCCAGCAGTTACTTGGAGGCAGGCGCCTACGAGCAGTACTTC. This gives the protein CASSYLEAGAYEQYF.

V is TRBV29-1 and J is TRBJ2-5; D is unclear. CDR1 SQVTM and CDR2 ANQGSEA come from the germline V gene. The germline V and J ends were trimmed by 7 bases and 0 bases, with 15 bases remaining between them. CDR3 size: 14 residues. The CDR3: CSGTDSAYQETQYF. The CDR3 DNA reads TGCAGCGGGACCGATTCGGCCTACCAAGAGACCCAGTACTTC.

The rearrangement links TRBV11-2 to TRBJ2-7; D is uncertain. The germline V gene has CDR1 SGHAT and CDR2 FQNNGV. The CDR3 totals 16 residues. Trimming shortened V by 1 base and J by 0 bases, and 13 bases separated the two germline ends. The CDR3, as DNA: TGTGCCAGCAGCTTAGGGACGGATGTCCACTCCTACGAGCAGTACTTC. It codes for CASSLGTDVHSYEQYF.

The chain carries TRBV9 and TRBJ2-1; unclear D gene. Trimming cost V 3 bases and J 0 bases, with 7 bases left between them. The CDR3 length is 14 residues. Germline V gene data show CDR1 as SGDLS and CDR2 as YYNGEE. DNA of the CDR3: TGTGCCAGCAGCGGCCCATCCTCCTACAATGAGCAGTTCTTC. It specifies CASSGPSSYNEQFF.

The rearrangement uses TRBV6-5 and TRBJ2-7; D may be TRBD1 (5 bases). Trimming shortened V by 0 bases and J by 6 bases, and 18 bases separated the two germline ends. The CDR3 runs to 16 residues. Germline CDR1 MNHEY, CDR2 SVGAGI. The CDR3 sequence is CASSYSLGRARGEQYF. The CDR3 DNA sequence: TGTGCCAGCAGTTACTCGCTGGGCAGGGCCCGTGGCGAGCAGTACTTC.

The chain uses TRBV11-1 and TRBJ2-7; 10 positions agree with TRBD1. The germline CDR1 and CDR2 sequences are SGHAT and FQDESV (reference sequence). Unmatched junction bases numbered 6, after V lost 2 bases and J lost 5 bases. This CDR3 contains 15 residues. CDR3 loop: CASSLRDRGRHEQYF. CDR3 bases: TGTGCCAGCAGCTTAAGGGACAGGGGTCGGCACGAGCAGTACTTC.

V is TRBV25-1 and J is TRBJ1-1, with D unresolved. From germline, CDR1 is MGHDK and CDR2 SYGVNS. V was shortened by 7 bases and J by 3 bases, with 6 bases between the two germline ends. The length of the CDR3 is 11 residues. This chain's CDR3 is CASTWDTEAFF. The DNA for the CDR3 is TGTGCCAGCACATGGGACACTGAAGCTTTCTTT.